The 24 T cell receptor beta chains below all came from one sample that was sequenced in a study of patients and donors after allogeneic stem cell transplantation. TCRdb re-called the RT-PCR reads with MiXCR, one entry per CDR3 protein. Of over 150,000 distinct CDR3 sequences in the sample, around 41% were seen once. Sequencing was performed on blood, either unsorted or a sorted T cell fraction (not recorded which). These receptors were collected from a human donor who was either an allogeneic HSCT recipient or a stem cell or donor lymphocyte infusion donor (not recorded which). It is not recorded whose cells these are; they may come from a transplant donor.

The J gene is TRBJ1-1, the V gene TRBV7-9; the D is unclear. The germline V gene has CDR1 SEHNR and CDR2 FQNEAQ (reference sequence). The CDR3 contains 14 residues. V was clipped by 2 bases and J by 0 bases, with 7 bases between them. CDR3 bases: TGTGCCAGCAGCTTACAACAATTGAACACTGAAGCTTTCTTT. This encodes CASSLQQLNTEAFF.

The sample holds a few counts of this clonotype. The J gene is TRBJ2-2, the V gene TRBV29-1, with a tentative D call TRBD2 (5 bases). Germline CDR1 reads SQVTM; CDR2 reads ANQGSEA. The CDR3 extends over 11 amino acids. The V end lost 8 bases, the J end lost 7 bases, and 11 bases lay between the germline ends. DNA of the CDR3: TGCAGCTCCCGAGAGGGCGGGGAGCTGTTTTTT. As protein: CSSREGGELFF.

This clonotype appeared a few times. The rearrangement uses TRBV5-4 and TRBJ2-5, with TRBD2 as a possible D gene (6 bases). The CDR3 is 14 amino acids. Deletions cut 0 bases from V and 2 bases from J, with 8 bases between. CDR1 and CDR2 (germline): SGHNT, YYREEE (reference sequence). CDR3 nucleotide sequence: TGTGCCAGCAGCTTGGGCGGGGCGCAAGAGACCCAGTACTTC. It yields the protein CASSLGGAQETQYF.

The chain links TRBV11-2 to TRBJ1-1; TRBD1 matches 7 bases. Trimming at V came to 1 base and at J to 11 bases, leaving 7 bases not matched to a gene. The CDR3 is 13 amino acids. CDR1 and CDR2 from the germline V gene are SGHAT and FQNNGV. CDR3 sequence (DNA): TGTGCCAGCAGCTTAGGGACAGGTACCAGGGCTTTCTTT. It specifies CASSLGTGTRAFF.

This clonotype turned up a few times. The rearrangement joins TRBV3-1 to TRBJ1-5, with a weak D call TRBD1 (6 bases). Germline CDR1 LGHDT, CDR2 YNNKEL (reference sequence). Trimming took 4 bases from V and 0 from J, leaving 10 bases between them. The CDR3 extends over 15 amino acids. The CDR3 here is CASSLQGHSNQPQHF. In nucleotides, the CDR3 is TGTGCCAGCAGCCTCCAGGGGCATAGCAATCAGCCCCAGCATTTT.

The chain joins TRBV28 to TRBJ1-6; 7 positions match TRBD1. Trimming removed 5 bases from V and 5 bases from J; junction bases left unmatched: 6. CDR1 is MDHEN and CDR2 is SYDVKM in the germline V gene. The length of the CDR3 is 15 residues. CDR3 protein: CASSPPGQNNSPLHF. CDR3 in DNA: TGTGCCAGCAGTCCCCCGGGACAGAATAATTCACCCCTCCACTTT.

This chain connects TRBV19 to TRBJ1-3, with 9 bases aligning to TRBD1. The V gene end was trimmed by 7 bases and the J gene end by 4 bases; junction bases not matched to a gene: 8. Germline V CDR1 and CDR2: LNHDA, SQIVND (reference sequence). This CDR3 is built from 15 residues. Here the CDR3 reads CASNPHRGPGNTIYF. CDR3 nucleotides: TGTGCCAGTAACCCCCACAGGGGGCCAGGAAACACCATATATTTT.

The V and J genes are TRBV5-1 and TRBJ2-2; D gene uncertain. The germline CDR1 and CDR2 sequences are SGHRS and YFSETQ. This CDR3 contains 14 residues. V dropped 0 bases and J dropped 5 bases, with 8 bases sitting between them. CDR3 protein: CASSLDSLTGELFF. As DNA, the CDR3 is TGCGCCAGCAGCTTGGACAGTTTAACCGGGGAGCTGTTTTTT.

The chain joins TRBV2 to TRBJ2-3, with TRBD2 identical over 11 bases. From germline, CDR1 is SNHLY and CDR2 FYNNEI. V trimming: 8 bases; J trimming: 4 bases; junction bases outside the gene matches: 8. The CDR3 has 15 amino acids. The chain's CDR3 is CASRPGTSGSDTQYF. The CDR3, as DNA: TGTGCCAGCCGCCCCGGGACTAGCGGCTCAGATACGCAGTATTTT.

The chain links TRBV6-6 to TRBJ2-1; no clear D gene. Germline V gene lookup returns CDR1 MNHNY and CDR2 SVGAGI (reference sequence). The V end was cut by 2 bases, the J end by 7 bases, with 21 bases between. The CDR3 runs 17 residues. The CDR3 loop reads CASSYQGSGRGNNEQFF. CDR3 DNA sequence: TGTGCCAGCAGTTACCAAGGCTCCGGACGAGGAAATAATGAGCAGTTCTTC.

The CDR3 coding sequence is TGCAGCGTAGAGAGGGCCCGGACAGGGGGCACAGATACGCAGTATTTT. It yields the protein CSVERARTGGTDTQYF. The V gene is TRBV29-1, the J gene TRBJ2-3; 9 nucleotides match TRBD1. This CDR3 has 16 amino acids. Germline V lookup: CDR1 SQVTM, CDR2 ANQGSEA. V lost 6 bases and J lost 1; bases outside the gene matches: 11.

V and J are TRBV29-1 and TRBJ1-2; TRBD1 aligns across 8 bases. The CDR3 totals 13 residues. Looked up from germline, CDR1 is SQVTM and CDR2 is ANQGSEA. The trim removed 6 bases at V and 6 bases at J, leaving 9 bases unmatched. The CDR3 protein is CSVPQGARDGYTF. CDR3 bases: TGCAGCGTGCCCCAGGGGGCAAGGGATGGCTACACCTTC.

The chain links TRBV2 to TRBJ2-7; weak D call: TRBD1 (5 bases). The CDR3 contains 15 residues. Per germline, CDR1 SNHLY and CDR2 FYNNEI. Trimming took 3 bases from V and 4 from J, leaving 16 bases between them. CDR3 sequence reads: CASSDLQVELYEQYF. Written as DNA, the CDR3 is TGTGCCAGCAGTGATCTACAGGTAGAATTGTACGAGCAGTACTTC. The entire variable domain, with the rest obtained from reference TRBV2 and TRBJ2-7, is as follows: EPEVTQTPSHQVTQMGQEVILRCVPISNHLYFYWYRQILGQKVEFLVSFYNNEISEKSEIFDDQFSVERPDGSNFTLKIRSTKLEDSAMYFCASSDLQVELYEQYFGPGTRLTVT.

This clonotype has a handful of counts. This chain uses TRBV24-1 with TRBJ2-1; 7 bases align to TRBD2. V gave up 4 bases and J gave up 7 bases; unmatched junction bases: 6. The germline gives CDR1 KGHDR, CDR2 SFDVKD. The CDR3 length is 14 residues. CDR3 amino acids: CATSEGLVGNEQFF. CDR3 nucleotide sequence: TGTGCCACCAGTGAAGGACTAGTAGGGAATGAGCAGTTCTTC.

This chain uses TRBV10-3 with TRBJ1-5; weak D call: TRBD1 (6 bases). Per the germline V gene, CDR1 is ENHRY and CDR2 is SYGVKD. The CDR3 covers 14 residues. Trimming took off 9 bases at V and 4 bases at J, with 16 bases between the two ends. The CDR3 DNA sequence: TGTGCCATTTCAGGGGCGGACGATAATCAGCCCCAGCATTTT. Translated: CAISGADDNQPQHF.

The chain is built from TRBV19 and TRBJ2-1, with 12 bases identical to TRBD2. V dropped 3 bases and J dropped 10; count of bases not matched to a gene: 7. Germline assignment: CDR1 LNHDA and CDR2 SQIVND (reference sequence). This CDR3 region has 15 residues. The DNA of the CDR3 is TGTGCCAGTAGTATGATCGCCGGACTAGCGGGGGAGCAGTTCTTC. It codes for CASSMIAGLAGEQFF.

Written as DNA, the CDR3 is TGTGCCAGCAGTTACAGGGTCCATGAGCAGTTCTTC. It is translated as CASSYRVHEQFF. The chain joins TRBV7-9 to TRBJ2-1; possibly TRBD1 for D (6 bases). This CDR3 has 12 amino acids. Germline CDR1 is SEHNR and CDR2 is FQNEAQ (reference sequence). V was shortened by 6 bases and J by 8 bases, with 11 bases between the two germline ends.

This clonotype was found a few times. The rearrangement uses TRBV12-3 or TRBV12-4 and TRBJ2-5, with D hard to call. The germline V and J ends were trimmed by 4 bases and 7 bases, with 10 bases remaining between them. The CDR3 is 12 residues long. In DNA, the CDR3 is TGTGCCAGCAGTTGGGCGGTAGGGACCCAGTACTTC. It specifies CASSWAVGTQYF.

J is TRBJ2-7 and V is TRBV24-1, with D possibly TRBD1 on 7 matching bases. Deletions cut 9 bases from V and 3 bases from J, with 20 bases between. This CDR3 has 15 amino acids. Germline-derived CDR1 and CDR2 are KGHDR and SFDVKD. In nucleotides, the CDR3 is TGTGCCACCCTGGGAGGACAGGCTGTTTACTACGAGCAGTACTTC. This sequence encodes CATLGGQAVYYEQYF.

The rearrangement joins TRBV25-1 to TRBJ1-4; D not certain. V gave up 4 bases and J gave up 6 bases, with 9 bases separating them. In germline, CDR1 is MGHDK, CDR2 SYGVNS. The CDR3 has 13 residues. This CDR3 is CASSVLSYEKLFF. CDR3 nucleotides: TGTGCCAGCAGTGTCCTCTCCTATGAAAAACTGTTTTTT.

This clonotype was counted a few times. This sequence joins TRBV28 and TRBJ1-6; D unclear. The CDR3 has 14 amino acids. The germline CDR1 and CDR2 sequences are MDHEN and SYDVKM. Trimming pared 5 bases from V and 3 bases from J, leaving 8 bases between. The CDR3 loop reads CASSPGSYNSPLHF. DNA for the CDR3: TGTGCCAGCAGTCCCGGGAGCTATAATTCACCCCTCCACTTT.

The rearrangement links TRBV11-2 to TRBJ2-2; a weak D match, TRBD1 (6 bases). The CDR3 is 18 amino acids. Trimming took 2 bases from V and 1 from J, leaving 17 bases between them. Germline CDR1 is SGHAT and CDR2 is FQNNGV. The CDR3 here is CASSLSPSGHKNTGELFF. DNA for the CDR3: TGTGCCAGCAGCTTAAGTCCCTCGGGACACAAGAACACCGGGGAGCTGTTTTTT.

The chain is built from TRBV12-3 or TRBV12-4 and TRBJ2-1; TRBD2 matches 8 bases. This CDR3 region has 14 residues. V shed 10 bases and J 2 bases; nucleotides not matched to a gene: 7. CDR3 bases: TGTGCCATCTGCGGGAGGCCCGCCTACAATGAGCAGTTCTTC. Encoded protein: CAICGRPAYNEQFF.

The CDR3, as DNA: TGTGCCAGCAGTTTAACAGGGGGGAACACCGGGGAGCTGTTTTTT. Residues: CASSLTGGNTGELFF. The genes are TRBV5-6 and TRBJ2-2; 8 bases match TRBD1. Losses at the gene ends were 5 bases for V and 1 base for J; bases not matched to a gene: 4. This CDR3 is 15 amino acids long. The germline V gene has CDR1 SGHDT and CDR2 YYEEEE.